The T cell receptor beta chain under discussion was sequenced for a study of human CD8 memory T cell subsets. The study's findings and limits: Similarly high diversity was seen in stem-like memory and precursor exhausted T cells, but not in effector memory cells. Only a minimal degree of mutual overlap characterized stem-like memory and precursor exhausted T cell repertoires. Chao1 was used to estimate diversity, and its estimates suggested stem-like memory T cells were more diverse than precursor exhausted T cells.

In the case of this clonotype: Its antigen is as yet unknown.

The CDR3 contains 15 residues. Per germline, CDR1 SGHVS and CDR2 FNYEAQ. TCR beta libraries were made by UMI-labeled 5' RACE. In the original analysis: Libraries were built for TCR beta, and each one held between about 2,900 and 20,000 functional CDR3 beta clonotypes. Following a re-call of the 5' RACE reads, TCRdb has one entry per CDR3 protein and lacks DNA. The V and J calls were not made by the authors but by TCRdb's processing. The table for this sample gives roughly 17,000 distinct CDR3 sequences. This chain connects TRBV7-6 to TRBJ2-2; the TCRdb D gene call, TRBD1, has no DNA to confirm it. This receptor was obtained from a human donor in good health. Sequencing was performed on CD8+ T cells from PBMCs. This chain's CDR3 is CASSSGDRGTGELFF.